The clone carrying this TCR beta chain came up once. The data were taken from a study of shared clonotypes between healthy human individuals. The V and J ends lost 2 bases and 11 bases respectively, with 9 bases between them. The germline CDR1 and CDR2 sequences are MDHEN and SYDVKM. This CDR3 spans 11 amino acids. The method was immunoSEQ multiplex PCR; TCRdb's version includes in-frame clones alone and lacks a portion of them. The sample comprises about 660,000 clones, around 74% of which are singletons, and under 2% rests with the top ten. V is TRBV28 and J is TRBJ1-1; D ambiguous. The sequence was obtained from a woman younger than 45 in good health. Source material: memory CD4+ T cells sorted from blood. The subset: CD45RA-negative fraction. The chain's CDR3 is CASSLGRDAFF. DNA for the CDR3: TGTGCCAGCAGTTTAGGTCGTGACGCTTTCTTT.